This TCR beta chain was observed in a study of blood T cells in healthy people across ages. Donors ranged from about 6 to 90 years old and were healthy Caucasians in Russia. Donors gave roughly 9.1 milliliters of peripheral blood apiece. The use of a sample-barcoded 5' primer and a J-beta primer mix characterized a second PCR of roughly 6 to 11 cycles. From the 5' RACE reads, TCRdb called clonotypes with MiXCR, one entry per CDR3 protein. This table holds roughly 1,500,000 distinct CDR3 sequences, roughly a third found once. Findings and caveats of the study: The fall in TCR beta diversity per million T cells was roughly linear with age.

For this clonotype: What it binds is not known. A much larger clone lies one base from this, so it may be a read error.

Per the germline V gene, CDR1 is SGHRS and CDR2 is YFSETQ. CDR3 length equals 13 residues. The chain couples TRBV5-1 to TRBJ2-7; no reliable D call. The clonotype was recovered from a woman in her twenties or thirties in good health. The sequenced material came from blood. The CDR3 bases are TGCGCCTGCAGCTTATGGATGTCCTACGAGCAGTACTTC. Translated: CACSLWMSYEQYF.